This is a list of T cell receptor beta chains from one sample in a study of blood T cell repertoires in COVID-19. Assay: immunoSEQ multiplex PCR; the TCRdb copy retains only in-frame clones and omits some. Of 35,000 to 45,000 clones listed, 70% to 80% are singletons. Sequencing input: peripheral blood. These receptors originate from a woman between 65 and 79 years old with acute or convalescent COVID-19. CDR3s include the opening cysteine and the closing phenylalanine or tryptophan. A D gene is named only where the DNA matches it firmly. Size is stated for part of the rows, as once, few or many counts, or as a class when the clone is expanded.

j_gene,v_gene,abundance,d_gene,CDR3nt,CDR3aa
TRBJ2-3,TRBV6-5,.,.,TGTGCCAGCAGTTACGGGTTCCGGCAGCAGGCAGATACGCAGTATTTT,CASSYGFRQQADTQYF
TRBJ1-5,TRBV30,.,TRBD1,TGTGCCTGGACTGGACAGGGGTCCAATCAGCCCCAGCATTTT,CAWTGQGSNQPQHF
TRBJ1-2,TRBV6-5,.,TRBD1,TGTGCCAGCAACACAGGGGGGATTAACTATGGCTACACCTTC,CASNTGGINYGYTF
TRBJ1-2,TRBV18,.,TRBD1,TGTGCCAGCTCGCCGGGACAGGGGTTTGGCTACACCTTC,CASSPGQGFGYTF
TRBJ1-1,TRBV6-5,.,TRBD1,TGTGCCAGCAGGATTGGACAGGGGAACACTGAAGCTTTCTTT,CASRIGQGNTEAFF
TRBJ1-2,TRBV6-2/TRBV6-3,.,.,TGTGCCAGCAGTCACGGGGTCAACTATGGCTACACCTTC,CASSHGVNYGYTF
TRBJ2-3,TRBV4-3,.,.,TGCGCCAGCAGCCAAGATGTGGCAGGATCTAGCACAGATACGCAGTATTTT,CASSQDVAGSSTDTQYF
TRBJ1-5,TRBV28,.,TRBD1,TGTGCCAGCATCACAGGGGGTTTTTATCAGCCCCAGCATTTT,CASITGGFYQPQHF
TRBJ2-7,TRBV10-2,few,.,TGCGCCAGCAGGGACAGATCCTACGAGCAGTACTTC,CASRDRSYEQYF
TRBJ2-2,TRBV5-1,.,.,TGCGCCAGCAGCTTGGGACAGGATGGCGGGGAGCTGTTTTTT,CASSLGQDGGELFF
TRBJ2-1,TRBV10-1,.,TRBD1,TGCGCCACTAGATCAAGGGGGCCATCCTACAATGAGCAGTTCTTC,CATRSRGPSYNEQFF
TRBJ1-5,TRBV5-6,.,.,TGTGCCAGCAGCTTTAAAGGGGGAATTCAGCCCCAGCATTTT,CASSFKGGIQPQHF
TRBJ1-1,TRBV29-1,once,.,TGCAGCGTTGATTCGGGGTACACTGAAGCTTTCTTT,CSVDSGYTEAFF
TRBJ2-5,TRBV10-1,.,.,TGCGCCAGCAGTGAGGGGAGCGCCTTGACCCAGTACTTC,CASSEGSALTQYF
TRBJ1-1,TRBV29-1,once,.,TGCAGCGCGACAGGATTCATGAACACTGAAGCTTTCTTT,CSATGFMNTEAFF
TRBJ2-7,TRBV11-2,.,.,TGTGCCAGCAGCCGGGACTCGGAATACGAGCAGTACTTC,CASSRDSEYEQYF
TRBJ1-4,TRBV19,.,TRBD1,TGTGCCAGCGAGGGACAGGGAGGTGAAAAACTGTTTTTT,CASEGQGGEKLFF
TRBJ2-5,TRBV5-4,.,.,TGTGCCAGCAGCGTTGGGGCAGCCGAGACCCAGTACTTC,CASSVGAAETQYF
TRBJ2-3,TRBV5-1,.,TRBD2,TGCGCCAGCAGCCAAGCGGGGGGGTACACAGATACGCAGTATTTT,CASSQAGGYTDTQYF
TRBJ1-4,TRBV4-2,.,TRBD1,TGTGCCAGCAGCCAAGCGACAGGGGGAAATGAAAAACTGTTTTTT,CASSQATGGNEKLFF
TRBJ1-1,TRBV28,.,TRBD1,TGTGCCAGCAGTTCGACCGGGACAGGGGGCGGAACTGAAGCTTTCTTT,CASSSTGTGGGTEAFF
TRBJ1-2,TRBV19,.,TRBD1,TGTGCCAGTAGTATAGCCTCCGGGACAGCAACCAACTATGGCTACACCTTC,CASSIASGTATNYGYTF
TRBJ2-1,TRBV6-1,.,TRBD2,TGTGCCAGCAGTGATCGGACTAGCGGCCTGAATGAGCAGTTCTTC,CASSDRTSGLNEQFF
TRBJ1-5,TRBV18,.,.,TGTGCCAGCTCACAGGGGGGGGAGCCCCAGCATTTT,CASSQGGEPQHF
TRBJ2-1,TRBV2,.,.,TGTGCCAGCAGTGGGATTGTCAGGCGGGGCGCCTACAATGAGCAGTTCTTC,CASSGIVRRGAYNEQFF
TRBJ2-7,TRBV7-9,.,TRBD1,TGTGCCAGCAGCTACGGGACAGGGGGAACCTACGAGCAGTACTTC,CASSYGTGGTYEQYF
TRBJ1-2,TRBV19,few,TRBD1,TGTGCCAGTAGTATAGCTAACCCCCAGGGGGTCCCTGGCTACACCTTC,CASSIANPQGVPGYTF
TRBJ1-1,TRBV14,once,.,TGTGCCAGCAGCGTCGGTTCGGGGTGGGGGAACACTGAAGCTTTCTTT,CASSVGSGWGNTEAFF
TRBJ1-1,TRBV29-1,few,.,TGCAGCGTTGTAGGACAGTACACTGAAGCTTTCTTT,CSVVGQYTEAFF
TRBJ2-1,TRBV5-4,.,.,TGTGCCAGCAGCTTAAAACAACGCTACAATGAGCAGTTCTTC,CASSLKQRYNEQFF
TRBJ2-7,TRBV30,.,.,TGTGCCTGGAGTACCACAGGGTTGGGCTACGAGCAGTACTTC,CAWSTTGLGYEQYF
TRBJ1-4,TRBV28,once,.,TGTGCCAGCAGTTTTAGGGGGGGAGAAAAACTGTTTTTT,CASSFRGGEKLFF
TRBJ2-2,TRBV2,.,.,TGTGCCAGCAGCCCCCCCGCAGGCAGGAACACCGGGGAGCTGTTTTTT,CASSPPAGRNTGELFF
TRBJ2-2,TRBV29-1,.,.,TGCAGCGTTGTACCCAGCGGCGCCGGGGAGCTGTTTTTT,CSVVPSGAGELFF
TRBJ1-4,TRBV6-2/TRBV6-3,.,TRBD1,TGTGCCAGCAGTTACGTCGGACAGGAGCCACTTGAAAAACTGTTTTTT,CASSYVGQEPLEKLFF
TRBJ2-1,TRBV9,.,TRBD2,TGTGCCAGCAGCGAGGGGAGATCGGCGGGAGGTTGGAATGAGCAGTTCTTC,CASSEGRSAGGWNEQFF
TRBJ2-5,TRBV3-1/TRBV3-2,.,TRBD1,TGTGCCAGCAGCCAACAGACAGGGGAAGAGACCCAGTACTTC,CASSQQTGEETQYF
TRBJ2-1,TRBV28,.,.,TGTGCCAGCAGTTCCGCGGGTTTCCTCCAGTTCTTC,CASSSAGFLQFF
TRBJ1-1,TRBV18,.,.,TGTGCCAGCTCACCTACGGGGGGAGATGAAGCTTTCTTT,CASSPTGGDEAFF
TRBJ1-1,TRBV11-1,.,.,TGTGCCAGCACCAAAGGGGCCTCACCCTTGAGCACTGAAGCTTTCTTT,CASTKGASPLSTEAFF
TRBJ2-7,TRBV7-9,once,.,TGTGCCAGCAGCTCCAGCTGGGTAGCCAAGAGTACTTACGAGCAGTACTTC,CASSSSWVAKSTYEQYF
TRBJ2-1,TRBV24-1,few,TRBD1,TGTGCCACCAGTGACCCGGGACAGGTTAATGAGAATGAGCAGTTCTTC,CATSDPGQVNENEQFF
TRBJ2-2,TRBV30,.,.,TGTGCCTGGAAACGGTCAGGGAACACCGGGGAGCTGTTTTTT,CAWKRSGNTGELFF
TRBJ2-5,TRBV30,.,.,TGTGCCTGGAGTGAGATGGCGGCAGAGACCCAGTACTTC,CAWSEMAAETQYF
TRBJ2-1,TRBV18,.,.,TGTGCCAGCTCACCTGGGAGCTCCTACAATGAGCAGTTCTTC,CASSPGSSYNEQFF
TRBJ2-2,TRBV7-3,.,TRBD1,TGTGCCAGCAGCTCCGGGACAGGAGAGAACACCGGGGAGCTGTTTTTT,CASSSGTGENTGELFF
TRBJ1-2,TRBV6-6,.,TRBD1,TGTGCCAGCAGTTACGACAGGGCCGATAACTATGGCTACACCTTC,CASSYDRADNYGYTF
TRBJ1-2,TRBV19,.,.,TGTGCCAGTAGTATAGATCGAGGACTTGGCTACACCTTC,CASSIDRGLGYTF
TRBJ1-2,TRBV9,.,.,TGTGCCAGCAGCGCGCCCCTAGGGGGCTATGGCTACACCTTC,CASSAPLGGYGYTF
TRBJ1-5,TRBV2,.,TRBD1,TGTGCCAGCACGACAGGGGAGGATCAGCCCCAGCATTTT,CASTTGEDQPQHF
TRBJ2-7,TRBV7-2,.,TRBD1,TGTGCCAGCAGGTTAGGGACAGGGGGCTCCTACGAGCAGTACTTC,CASRLGTGGSYEQYF
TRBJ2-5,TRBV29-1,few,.,TGCAGCGTTGGAGGGCAGGGGAGTGTTGAGACCCAGTACTTC,CSVGGQGSVETQYF
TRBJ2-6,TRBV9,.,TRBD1,TGTGCCAGCAGCGTAGCAGGGGGCTCTGGGGCCAACGTCCTGACTTTC,CASSVAGGSGANVLTF
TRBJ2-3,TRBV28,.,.,TGTGCCAGCAGTTTAAAGGGGGGGGTTAGCCTACGAGACTCTAGCACAGATACGCAGTATTTT,CASSLKGGVSLRDSSTDTQYF
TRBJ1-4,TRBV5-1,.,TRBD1,TGCGCCAGCAGCTTGGGAGGGGACAGTGGTGAAAAACTGTTTTTT,CASSLGGDSGEKLFF